These 20 T cell receptor beta chains share one sample of origin, sequenced in a study of T cell repertoires in cytomegalovirus infection. The antigens these receptors bind are not known. TCRdb re-called the reads through MiXCR, storing one row per CDR3 protein. The table records around 570,000 distinct CDR3 sequences, about 39% of them present only once. The material was cultured PBMCs, obtained from culture after CMV antigen stimulation. The receptors were sampled from a human donor in good health (CMV status not recorded). Some clones in this sample may be carry-over from other donors' samples.

The V call is TRBV20-1, the J call TRBJ2-2; maybe TRBD2 (5 bases). The CDR3 sequence is 13 residues long. V lost 6 bases and J 0 bases, leaving 8 bases between the germline ends. Germline CDR1 and CDR2: DFQATT and SNEGSKA (reference sequence). The CDR3 spells CSAEGTNTGELFF. CDR3 nucleotides: TGCAGTGCCGAGGGAACGAACACCGGGGAGCTGTTTTTT.

The table lists this clonotype with many counts. CDR3 sequence reads: CASSPPLGGRNYGYTF. CDR3 in DNA: TGTGCCAGCAGCCCCCCTCTGGGTGGGCGTAACTATGGCTACACCTTC. The chain employs TRBV7-2 and TRBJ1-2; no firm D call. Looked up from germline, CDR1 is SGHTA and CDR2 is FQGNSA. The V gene lost 5 bases and the J gene lost 1 base, with 17 bases spanning the gap. The CDR3 runs 16 residues.

The V and J genes are TRBV20-1 and TRBJ2-1; D uncertain. The CDR3 has 14 residues. Germline-derived CDR1 and CDR2 are DFQATT and SNEGSKA (reference sequence). The V and J ends lost 5 bases and 0 bases respectively, with 11 bases between them. Here the CDR3 reads CSAPRRSSYNEQFF. CDR3 nucleotides: TGCAGTGCTCCCCGCAGGAGCTCCTACAATGAGCAGTTCTTC.

This clonotype was seen a single time. V usage is TRBV20-1 and J usage is TRBJ2-6; D gene ambiguous. Germline-derived CDR1 and CDR2 are DFQATT and SNEGSKA (reference sequence). V lost 1 base, J lost 0 bases, and 4 bases lay in between. The CDR3 length is 14 residues. CDR3 bases: TGCAGTGCTAGAGTGGCCTCTGGGGCCAACGTCCTGACTTTC. Its translation: CSARVASGANVLTF.

CDR3 sequence (DNA): TGTGCCAGCAGCCGGCCGGGGGACACTGAAAAACTGTTTTTT. Translating it yields CASSRPGDTEKLFF. The chain is built from TRBV5-4 and TRBJ1-4; D may be TRBD1 (6 bases). The length of the CDR3 is 14 residues. Germline loops: CDR1 SGHNT, CDR2 YYREEE (reference sequence). V lost 4 bases and J 7 bases, leaving 14 bases between the germline ends.

This sequence joins TRBV7-6 and TRBJ2-3; D remains ambiguous. CDR1 is SGHVS, CDR2 FNYEAQ, per germline. This CDR3 is built from 13 residues. V was shortened by 2 bases and J by 4 bases, with 7 bases between the two germline ends. CDR3 nucleotide sequence: TGTGCCAGCAGCTTACCCGTCGCAGATACGCAGTATTTT. Translating gives CASSLPVADTQYF.

V is TRBV2 and J is TRBJ2-2; no definite D call. Germline V CDR1 and CDR2: SNHLY, FYNNEI. The CDR3 is made up of 12 amino acids. With 7 bases removed from V and 1 base from J, the gap between germline ends came to 4 bases. The CDR3 protein is CASTKNTGELFF. CDR3 DNA: TGTGCCAGCACCAAGAACACCGGGGAGCTGTTTTTT.

The chain employs TRBV20-1 and TRBJ2-3; TRBD2 matches 12 bases. Germline CDR1 is DFQATT and CDR2 is SNEGSKA (reference sequence). Trimming removed 6 bases from V and 4 bases from J; junction bases left unmatched: 20. There are 19 residues in the CDR3. This CDR3 reads CSARKPSGGAGLAPDTQYF. In DNA form, the CDR3 reads TGCAGTGCCCGGAAGCCTAGCGGGGGGGCTGGCCTGGCTCCAGATACGCAGTATTTT.

This clonotype appeared a single time. It may be a read error: a sequence one base away is much more abundant. The chain joins TRBV3-1 to TRBJ1-3; no firm D call. Per the germline V gene, CDR1 is LGHDT and CDR2 is YNNKEL (reference sequence). Trimming cost V 3 bases and J 1 base, with 4 bases left between them. The CDR3 is 13 amino acids. CDR3 sequence (DNA): TGTGCCAGCAGCCAGTATTCTGGAAACACCATATATTTT. Amino acid sequence: CASSQYSGNTIYF. The full variable domain, rest sourced from reference TRBV3-1 and TRBJ1-3, is DTAVSQTPKYLVTQMGNDKSIKCEQNLGHDTMYWYKQDSKKFLKIMFSYNNKELIINETVPNRFSPKSPDKAHLNLHINSLELGDSAVYFCASSQYSGNTIYFGEGSWLTVV.

The chain carries TRBV12-3 or TRBV12-4 and TRBJ1-1; D is uncertain. Trimming removed 6 bases from V and 4 bases from J, with 12 bases in between. This CDR3 is 13 amino acids long. The CDR3 protein is CASRPSAGTEAFF. The CDR3, as DNA: TGTGCCAGCAGACCCTCGGCGGGCACTGAAGCTTTCTTT.

This rearrangement joins TRBV11-2 to TRBJ1-1; D possibly corresponds to TRBD1 (5 bases). The CDR3 is 19 residues long. Trimming took 2 bases from V and 5 from J, leaving 27 bases between them. In germline, CDR1 is SGHAT, CDR2 FQNNGV. The CDR3 protein is CASSLYGAYVGLTTTEAFF. The DNA of the CDR3 is TGTGCCAGCAGCTTATACGGGGCCTATGTCGGTTTAACGACTACTGAAGCTTTCTTT.

This clonotype has just one count. J is TRBJ1-3 and V is TRBV19; D ambiguous. Germline-derived CDR1 and CDR2 are LNHDA and SQIVND (reference sequence). V lost 7 bases to trimming and J lost 0 bases, with 10 bases between them. This CDR3 contains 14 residues. In DNA, the CDR3 is TGTGCCAGTACCAAGGGAAACTCTGGAAACACCATATATTTT. Protein: CASTKGNSGNTIYF.

CDR3 sequence: CASSYSGRADTQYF. CDR3 nucleotides: TGTGCCAGCAGTTACTCGGGCCGAGCAGATACGCAGTATTTT. The chain couples TRBV6-2 or TRBV6-3 to TRBJ2-3; D call uncertain. Germline lookup yields CDR1 MNHEY and CDR2 SVGEGT. CDR3 length equals 14 residues. V gave up 0 bases and J gave up 4 bases, with 8 bases separating them.

This clonotype turned up a few times. This sequence joins TRBV7-6 and TRBJ1-5, with D tentatively TRBD1 (5 bases). The V gene's germline CDR1 is SGHVS and CDR2 FNYEAQ. CDR3 length: 15 amino acids. V was clipped by 1 base and J by 6 bases, with 13 bases between them. CDR3 sequence (DNA): TGTGCCAGCAGCTTAGGAGGCGGGGACGGTCAGCCCCAGCATTTT. This sequence encodes CASSLGGGDGQPQHF. The full variable domain, rest sourced from reference TRBV7-6 and TRBJ1-5, is GAGVSQSPRYKVTKRGQDVALRCDPISGHVSLYWYRQALGQGPEFLTYFNYEAQQDKSGLPNDRFSAERPEGSISTLTIQRTEQRDSAMYRCASSLGGGDGQPQHFGDGTRLSIL.

J is TRBJ2-3 and V is TRBV11-2; a weak D match, TRBD1 (5 bases). Germline CDR1 and CDR2: SGHAT and FQNNGV. There are 15 residues in the CDR3. V shed 5 bases and J shed 2 bases, with 14 bases lying between them. The CDR3 region is CASSLQGLLTDTQYF. As DNA, the CDR3 is TGTGCCAGCAGCCTCCAGGGCTTGCTCACAGATACGCAGTATTTT.

The chain links TRBV5-4 to TRBJ2-3, with 11 bases aligning to TRBD2. From germline, CDR1 is SGHNT and CDR2 YYREEE (reference sequence). The CDR3 is 16 residues long. Unmatched junction bases numbered 6, after V lost 0 bases and J lost 6 bases. This CDR3 reads CASSLAELAGADTQYF. In DNA form, the CDR3 reads TGTGCCAGCAGCTTGGCCGAACTAGCGGGAGCGGATACGCAGTATTTT.

There are a few counts of this clonotype. V gene TRBV12-5 combines with J gene TRBJ2-7; 10 positions agree with TRBD1. This CDR3 comprises 16 residues. V lost 5 bases and J lost 6; bases outside the gene matches: 13. Germline-derived CDR1 and CDR2 are LGHNT and FRNRAP. The CDR3 DNA is TGTGCTAGTGGTAACCTGACAGGGGGCGGTAGGTGCGAGCAGTACTTC. Encoded protein: CASGNLTGGGRCEQYF.

This chain joins TRBV11-1 and TRBJ2-3; 7 bases line up with TRBD1. This CDR3 has 15 amino acids. CDR1 SGHAT and CDR2 FQDESV come from the germline V gene (reference sequence). V trimming: 3 bases; J trimming: 1 base; junction bases outside the gene matches: 4. DNA of the CDR3: TGTGCCAGCAGCTTTTGGGACAGCGGCACAGATACGCAGTATTTT. Protein product: CASSFWDSGTDTQYF. Using reference TRBV11-1 and TRBJ2-3 for the parts outside the CDR3, the full variable domain is EAEVAQSPRYKITEKSQAVAFWCDPISGHATLYWYRQILGQGPELLVQFQDESVVDDSQLPKDRFSAERLKGVDSTLKIQPAELGDSAMYLCASSFWDSGTDTQYFGPGTRLTVL.

There are a few counts of this clonotype. The chain has TRBV6-1 and TRBJ2-2, with D unresolved. In germline, CDR1 is MNHNS, CDR2 SASEGT. The CDR3 has 19 residues. V lost 6 bases to trimming and J lost 4 bases, with 27 bases between them. As DNA, the CDR3 is TGTGCCAGCAGCCCGCTTGTCGGCAGTACCAACCCCGGCACCGGGGAGCTGTTTTTT. Its protein is CASSPLVGSTNPGTGELFF.

This chain connects TRBV20-1 to TRBJ2-1, with TRBD2 identical over 8 bases. The CDR3 spans 13 residues. Trimming at V came to 3 bases and at J to 7 bases, leaving 5 bases not matched to a gene. The germline V gene encodes CDR1 DFQATT and CDR2 SNEGSKA (reference sequence). CDR3 in amino acids: CSASGRAGNEQFF. CDR3 DNA: TGCAGTGCTAGCGGGAGGGCCGGGAATGAGCAGTTCTTC.